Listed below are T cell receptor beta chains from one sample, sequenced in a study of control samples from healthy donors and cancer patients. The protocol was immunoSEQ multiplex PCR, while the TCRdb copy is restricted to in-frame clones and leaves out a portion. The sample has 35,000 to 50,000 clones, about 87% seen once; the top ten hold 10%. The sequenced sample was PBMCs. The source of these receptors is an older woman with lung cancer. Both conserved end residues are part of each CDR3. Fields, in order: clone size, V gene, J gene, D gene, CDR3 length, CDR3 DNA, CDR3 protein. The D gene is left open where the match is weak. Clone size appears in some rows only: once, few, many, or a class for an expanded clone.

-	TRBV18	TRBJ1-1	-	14	TGTGCCAGCTCACAGGGACTCATGAACACTGAAGCTTTCTTT	CASSQGLMNTEAFF
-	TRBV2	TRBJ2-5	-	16	TGTGCCACCTATTTTGGGGGGGCCAAAGATCGGCAGACCCAGTACTTC	CATYFGGAKDRQTQYF
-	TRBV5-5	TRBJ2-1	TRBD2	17	TGTGCCAGCAATAAACCGGGACTAGCGGGAGGGTTTCCTGAGCAGTTCTTC	CASNKPGLAGGFPEQFF
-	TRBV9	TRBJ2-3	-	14	TGTGCCAGCAGCGGTAGCCCTAGCACAGATACGCAGTATTTT	CASSGSPSTDTQYF
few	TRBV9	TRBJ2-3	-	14	TGTGCCAGCAGCTCCTGGACTAGCACAGATACGCAGTATTTT	CASSSWTSTDTQYF
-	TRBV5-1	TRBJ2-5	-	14	TGCGCCAGCAGCTTGCTCGCCCGGGTAGAGACCCAGTACTTC	CASSLLARVETQYF
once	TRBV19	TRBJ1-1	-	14	TGTGCCAGTAGTATAGAGAAAGGGAGCACTGAAGCTTTCTTT	CASSIEKGSTEAFF
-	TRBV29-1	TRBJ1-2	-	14	TGCAGCGTTGAGCGAGGGGCACAGGACTATGGCTACACCTTC	CSVERGAQDYGYTF
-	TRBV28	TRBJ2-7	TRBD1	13	TGTGCCAGCAGATTACAGGGGTCCTACGAGCAGTACTTC	CASRLQGSYEQYF
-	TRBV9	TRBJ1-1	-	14	TGTGCCAGCAGCGTAGGACGGCTGAACACTGAAGCTTTCTTT	CASSVGRLNTEAFF
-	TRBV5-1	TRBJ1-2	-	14	TGCGCCAGCAGGGAGATAGGGGGGCTCTCGGGCTACACCTTC	CASREIGGLSGYTF
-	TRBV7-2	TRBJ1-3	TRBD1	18	TGTGCCAGCAGCTTAGCCAACTGGGACAGGGTATCTGGAAACACCATATATTTT	CASSLANWDRVSGNTIYF
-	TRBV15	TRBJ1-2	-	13	TGTGCCACCAGCGTAGACAATAACTATGGCTACACCTTC	CATSVDNNYGYTF
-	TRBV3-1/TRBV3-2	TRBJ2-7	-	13	TGTGCCAGCAGCCTACACGGATCGAACGAGCAGTACTTC	CASSLHGSNEQYF
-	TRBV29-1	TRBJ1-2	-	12	TGCAGCGTTGTAAGCTCGGAAGATGGCTACACCTTC	CSVVSSEDGYTF
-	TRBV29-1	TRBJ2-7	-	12	TGCAGCGGCCGGGACACCGTCTACGAGCAGTACTTC	CSGRDTVYEQYF
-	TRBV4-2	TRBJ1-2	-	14	TGTGCCAGCAGCCAACCGGGGGCCTCAGGAGGCTACACCTTC	CASSQPGASGGYTF
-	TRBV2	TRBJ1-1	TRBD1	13	TGTGCCAGCAGTCTCACAGGGGACACTGAAGCTTTCTTT	CASSLTGDTEAFF
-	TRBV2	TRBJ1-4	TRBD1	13	TGTGCCAGCGTGACAGGGTATCGTGAAAAACTGTTTTTT	CASVTGYREKLFF
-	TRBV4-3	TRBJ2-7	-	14	TGCGCCAGCAGCCAAGATGACAGGTACTACGAGCAGTACTTC	CASSQDDRYYEQYF
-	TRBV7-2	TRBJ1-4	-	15	TGTGCCAGCAGCTTAGACGGGTGGTCGGGCGAAAAACTGTTTTTT	CASSLDGWSGEKLFF
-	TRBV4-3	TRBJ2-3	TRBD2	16	TGCGCCAGCAGCCAAGCTCTAGCGGGAGGATTGGGGACGCAGTATTTT	CASSQALAGGLGTQYF
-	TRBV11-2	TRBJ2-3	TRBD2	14	TGTGCCAGCAGAGGCGGACTAGGGGTAGATACGCAGTATTTT	CASRGGLGVDTQYF
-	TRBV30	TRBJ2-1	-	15	TGTGCCTGGAGTAGCCCAGGGGCTAGAGCCCTTAAGCAGTTCTTC	CAWSSPGARALKQFF
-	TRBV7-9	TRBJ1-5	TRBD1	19	TGTGCCAGCAGCCCAGATGGGACAGGGGGCCGGGATAGCAATCAGCCCCAGCATTTT	CASSPDGTGGRDSNQPQHF
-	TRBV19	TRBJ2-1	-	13	TGTGCCAGTAGCCGGGACGGTTACAATGAGCAGTTCTTC	CASSRDGYNEQFF
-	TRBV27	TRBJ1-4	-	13	TGTGCCAGCAGTTTATTCGGGACGGAAAAACTGTTTTTT	CASSLFGTEKLFF
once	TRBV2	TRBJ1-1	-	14	TGTGCCAGCTCCCGGGACCCCCCGAACACTGAAGCTTTCTTT	CASSRDPPNTEAFF
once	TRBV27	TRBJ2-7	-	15	TGTGCCAGCAGTTTCATCAGGGGTGGCTCCTACGAGCAGTACTTC	CASSFIRGGSYEQYF
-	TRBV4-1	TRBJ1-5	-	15	TGCGCCAGCAGCCAAGGGGCGGGGAGCAATCAGCCCCAGCATTTT	CASSQGAGSNQPQHF
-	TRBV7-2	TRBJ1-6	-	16	TGTGCCAGCAGCTTAGGCGGAACCGGGGTACGGTCACCCCTCCACTTT	CASSLGGTGVRSPLHF